This TCR beta chain was found in a study of response to subunit inactivated influenza vaccine. MiXCR was run by TCRdb on the RT-PCR reads, yielding one entry per CDR3 protein. Seen here are around 160,000 distinct CDR3 sequences, approximately 11% observed once, and the top ten hold 9.5% to 15%. Germline CDR1 MNHNS, CDR2 SASEGT. Trimming shortened V by 5 bases and J by 11 bases, and 14 bases separated the two germline ends. The CDR3 sequence is 12 residues long. This clonotype originated in a man aged 50-60 years who received an inactivated influenza vaccine. The chain couples TRBV6-1 to TRBJ2-3; the D gene is possibly TRBD2 (6 bases). The sequencing here drew on non-naive T cells sorted from PBMCs, taken 35 to 45 days after vaccination. DNA for the CDR3: TGTGCCAGCAGTACCGGGGGAGGTGTGCAGTATTTT. It yields the protein CASSTGGGVQYF.